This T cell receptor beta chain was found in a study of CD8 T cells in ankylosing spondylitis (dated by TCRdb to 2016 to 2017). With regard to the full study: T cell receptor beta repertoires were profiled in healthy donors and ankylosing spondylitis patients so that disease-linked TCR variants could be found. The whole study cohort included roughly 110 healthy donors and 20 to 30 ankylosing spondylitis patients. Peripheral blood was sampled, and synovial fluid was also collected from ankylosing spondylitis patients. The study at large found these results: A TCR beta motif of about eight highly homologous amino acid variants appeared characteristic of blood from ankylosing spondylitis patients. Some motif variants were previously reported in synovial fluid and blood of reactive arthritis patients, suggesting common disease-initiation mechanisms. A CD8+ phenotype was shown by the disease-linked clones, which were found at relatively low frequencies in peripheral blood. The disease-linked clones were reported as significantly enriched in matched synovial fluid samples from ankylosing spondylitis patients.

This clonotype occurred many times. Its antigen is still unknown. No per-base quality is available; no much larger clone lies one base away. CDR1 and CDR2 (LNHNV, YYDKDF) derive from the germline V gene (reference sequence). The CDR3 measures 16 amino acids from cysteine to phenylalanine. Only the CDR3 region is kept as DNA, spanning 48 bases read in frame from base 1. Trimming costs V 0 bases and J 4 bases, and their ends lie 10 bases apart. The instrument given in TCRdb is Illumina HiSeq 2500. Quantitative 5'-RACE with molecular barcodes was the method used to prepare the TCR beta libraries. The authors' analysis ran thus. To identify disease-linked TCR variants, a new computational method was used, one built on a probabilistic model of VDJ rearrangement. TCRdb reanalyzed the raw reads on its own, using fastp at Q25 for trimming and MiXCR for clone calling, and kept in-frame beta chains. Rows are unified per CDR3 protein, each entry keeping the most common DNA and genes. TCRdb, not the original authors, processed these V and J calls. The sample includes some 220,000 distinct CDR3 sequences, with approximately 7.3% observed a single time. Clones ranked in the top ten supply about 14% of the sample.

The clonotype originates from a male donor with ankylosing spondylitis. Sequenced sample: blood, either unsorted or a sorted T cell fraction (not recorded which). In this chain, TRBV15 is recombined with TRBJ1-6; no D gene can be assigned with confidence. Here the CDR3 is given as CATSRDVTEYNSPLHF. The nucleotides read TGTGCCACCAGCAGAGACGTGACCGAATATAATTCACCCCTCCACTTT.